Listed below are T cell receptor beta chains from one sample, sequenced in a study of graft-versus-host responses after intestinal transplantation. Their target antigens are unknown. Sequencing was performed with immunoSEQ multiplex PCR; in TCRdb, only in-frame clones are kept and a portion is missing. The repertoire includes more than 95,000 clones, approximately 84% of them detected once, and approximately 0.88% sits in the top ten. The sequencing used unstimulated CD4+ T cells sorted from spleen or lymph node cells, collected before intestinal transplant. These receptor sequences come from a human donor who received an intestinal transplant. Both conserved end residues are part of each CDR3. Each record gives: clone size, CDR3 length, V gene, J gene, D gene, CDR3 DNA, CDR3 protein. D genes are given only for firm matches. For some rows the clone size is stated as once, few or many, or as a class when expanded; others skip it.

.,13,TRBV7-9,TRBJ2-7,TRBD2,TGTGCCAGCACCTCCCTAGCGGGGGTCGAGCAGTACTTC,CASTSLAGVEQYF
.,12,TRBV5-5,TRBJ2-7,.,TGTGCCAGCAGCTTTCTCAGCTACGAGCAGTACTTC,CASSFLSYEQYF
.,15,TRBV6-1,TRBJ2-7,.,TGTGCCAGCAGTGAGCCGACGGCCCGGGGCCCCTCGCAGTACTTC,CASSEPTARGPSQYF
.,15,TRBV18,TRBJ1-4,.,TGTGCCAGCTCACGCCTCGCGGGTTCGAATGAAAAACTGTTTTTT,CASSRLAGSNEKLFF
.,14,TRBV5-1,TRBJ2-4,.,TGCGCCAGCAGCTTGGGACTAGCCAAAAACATTCAGTACTTC,CASSLGLAKNIQYF
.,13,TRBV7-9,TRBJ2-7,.,TGTGCCAGCAGCCCCGCAGTAGTTAGTGAGCAGTACTTC,CASSPAVVSEQYF
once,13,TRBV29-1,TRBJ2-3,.,TGCAGCGTTGACCTTACGGGGACAGATACGCAGTATTTT,CSVDLTGTDTQYF
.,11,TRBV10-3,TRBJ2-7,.,TGTGCCATCAGTGGGTTAATCGGGCAGTACTTC,CAISGLIGQYF
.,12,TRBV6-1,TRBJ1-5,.,TGTGCCAGCAGGGAAGGGAGTCAGCCCCAGCATTTT,CASREGSQPQHF
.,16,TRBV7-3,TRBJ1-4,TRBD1,TGTGCCAGCAGCCATGGACAGGGGGATACTAATGAAAAACTGTTTTTT,CASSHGQGDTNEKLFF
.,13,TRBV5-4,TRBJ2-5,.,TGTGCCAGCAGCCAGACAACCCAAGAGACCCAGTACTTC,CASSQTTQETQYF
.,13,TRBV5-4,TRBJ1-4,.,TGTGCCAGCAGCTTGGCCCGGGATGAAAAACTGTTTTTT,CASSLARDEKLFF
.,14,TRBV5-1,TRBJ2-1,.,TGCGCCAGCAGCTTTGGCAGTTTATACAATGAGCAGTTCTTC,CASSFGSLYNEQFF
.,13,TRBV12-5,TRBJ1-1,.,TGTGCTAGTGGTTTACCGGGGGCCCATGGAGCTTTCTTT,CASGLPGAHGAFF
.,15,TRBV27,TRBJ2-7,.,TGTGCCAGCAGCCCTGGTGCCATGGCGGTCTACGAGCAGTACTTC,CASSPGAMAVYEQYF
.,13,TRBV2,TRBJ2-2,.,TGTGCCAGCAGTGAAGCGGGAACCGGGGAGCTGTTTTTT,CASSEAGTGELFF
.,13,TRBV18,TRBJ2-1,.,TGTGCCAGCTCGCCCCCTTCGACTGATGAGCAGTTCTTC,CASSPPSTDEQFF
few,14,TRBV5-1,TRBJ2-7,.,TGCGCCAGCAGCGGAGACGGGAGAACCTACGAGCAGTACTTC,CASSGDGRTYEQYF
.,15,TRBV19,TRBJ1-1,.,TGTGCCAGTATTACGCCGGGGTGGAAAAGCACTGAAGCTTTCTTT,CASITPGWKSTEAFF
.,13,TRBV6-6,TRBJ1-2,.,TGTGCCAGCAGTTACGAGGGCGACTATGGCTACACCTTC,CASSYEGDYGYTF
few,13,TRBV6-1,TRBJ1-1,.,TGTGCCAGCAGTGAACGAACGGGCAGAGAAGCTTTCTTT,CASSERTGREAFF
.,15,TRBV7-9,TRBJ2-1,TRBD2,TGTGCCAGCAGCGATACTAGCGGGGGGGCCAATGAGCAGTTCTTC,CASSDTSGGANEQFF
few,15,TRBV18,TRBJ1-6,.,TGTGCCAGCTCACCAGGGGGCGCGGCTAATTCACCCCTCCACTTT,CASSPGGAANSPLHF
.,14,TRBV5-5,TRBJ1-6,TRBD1,TGTGCCAGCAGCTTGGGGGACAGTTATTCACCCCTCCACTTT,CASSLGDSYSPLHF
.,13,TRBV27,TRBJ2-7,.,TGTGCCAGCAGTTTATTAACAGGCTACGAGCAGTACTTC,CASSLLTGYEQYF
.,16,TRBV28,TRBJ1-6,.,TGTGCCAGCAGTTTAGGTGGGGAGGCGACGAATTCACCCCTCCACTTT,CASSLGGEATNSPLHF
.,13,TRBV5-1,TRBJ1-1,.,TGCGCCAGCAGCTTACTACAGGGCTATGAAGCTTTCTTT,CASSLLQGYEAFF
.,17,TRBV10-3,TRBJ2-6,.,TGTGCCATCAGTGACCACGGGCTTACATCTGGGGCCAACGTCCTGACTTTC,CAISDHGLTSGANVLTF